This note documents a single T cell receptor (beta chain) sequence. Its cognate antigen is unknown. This sample is part of a study of shared clonotypes between healthy human individuals. The protocol was immunoSEQ multiplex PCR, while the TCRdb copy is restricted to in-frame clones and leaves out a portion. The data show 2,500,000 or so clones, more than 90% seen once. There were no recent acute infections or vaccinations among the donors, who were healthy HIV-negative adults. Donors, without exception, were Caucasian adults residing in Nashville, Tennessee. Whole-study findings and limits: When compared with the clonotypes that were shared by all four sorted-subset donors, the non-shared clonotypes turned out to have lower generation probabilities. Sample collection involved blood only; tissue repertoires are likely different.

This TCR came from a man between 18 and 35 years old in good health. Sequencing was performed on naive CD4+ T cells sorted from blood. Subset meaning: CD45RA+ positively selected.

CDR3 protein: CSVLNRGKGANYGYTF. DNA for the CDR3: TGCAGCGTTCTCAACAGGGGCAAAGGAGCTAACTATGGCTACACCTTC. The chain combines TRBV29-1 with TRBJ1-2, with 7 positions matching TRBD1. The J segment lost 0 bases and the V segment lost 5 bases, leaving 12 bases of the junction unmatched. Germline V CDR1 and CDR2: SQVTM, ANQGSEA. The CDR3 runs to 16 residues.